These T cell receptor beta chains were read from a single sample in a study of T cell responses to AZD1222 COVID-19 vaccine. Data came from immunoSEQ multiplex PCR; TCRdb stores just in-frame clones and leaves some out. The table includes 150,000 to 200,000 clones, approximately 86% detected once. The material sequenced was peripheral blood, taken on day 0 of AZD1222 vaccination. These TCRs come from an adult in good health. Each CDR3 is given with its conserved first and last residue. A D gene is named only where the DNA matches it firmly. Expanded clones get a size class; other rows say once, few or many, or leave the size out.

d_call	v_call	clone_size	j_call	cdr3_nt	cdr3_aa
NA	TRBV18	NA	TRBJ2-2	TGTGCCAGCTCTCCCACCGGGGAGCTGTTTTTT	CASSPTGELFF
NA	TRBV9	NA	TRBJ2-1	TGTGCCAGCAGCGGTTCCCTAGGGGGGGCCTATGGGGAGCAGTTCTTC	CASSGSLGGAYGEQFF
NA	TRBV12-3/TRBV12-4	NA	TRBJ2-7	TGTGCCAGCAGTACCGACGACTACGAGCAGTACTTC	CASSTDDYEQYF
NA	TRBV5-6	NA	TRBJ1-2	TGTGCCAGCAGCTCCCTACAGGGCACGCAGGGCTACACCTTC	CASSSLQGTQGYTF
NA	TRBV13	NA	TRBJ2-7	TGTGCCAGCAGCCAGGGGCGCTACGAGCAGTACTTC	CASSQGRYEQYF
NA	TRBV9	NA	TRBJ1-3	TGTGCCAGCAGCGTAGGGCAGGGGAAGGCTGGAAACACCATATATTTT	CASSVGQGKAGNTIYF
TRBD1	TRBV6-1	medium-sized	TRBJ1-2	TGTGCCAGCAGTGAACCGGCAGGGGGCTCACACAATTCTGAAGGCTACACCTTC	CASSEPAGGSHNSEGYTF
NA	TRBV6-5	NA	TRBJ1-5	TGTGCCAGCAGTCGACGGGGGTTCAATCAGCCCCAGCATTTT	CASSRRGFNQPQHF
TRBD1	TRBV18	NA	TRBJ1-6	TGTGCCAGCTCACCGACAGGGGGCCCACTCTCTAATTCACCCCTCCACTTT	CASSPTGGPLSNSPLHF
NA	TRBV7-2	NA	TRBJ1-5	TGTGCCAGCAGCTTAGGGGGTAAGAGCAATCAGCCCCAGCATTTT	CASSLGGKSNQPQHF
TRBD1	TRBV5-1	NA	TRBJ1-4	TGCGCCAGCAGCACGGGACAGATTAATGAAAAACTGTTTTTT	CASSTGQINEKLFF
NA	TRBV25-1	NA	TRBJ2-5	TGTGCCAGCAGTCCCCGGAGTGGGGAGACCCAGTACTTC	CASSPRSGETQYF
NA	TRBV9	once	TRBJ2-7	TGTGCCAGCAGCGTAGGTGCGGACGCGGGGAGGTACGAGCAGTACTTC	CASSVGADAGRYEQYF
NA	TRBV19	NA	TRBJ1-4	TGTGCCAGTAGTCTGAACAGGGTAGCTAATGAAAAACTGTTTTTT	CASSLNRVANEKLFF
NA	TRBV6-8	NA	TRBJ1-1	TGTGCCAGCAGTTACGGGACAATGAACACTGAAGCTTTCTTT	CASSYGTMNTEAFF
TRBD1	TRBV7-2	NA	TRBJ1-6	TGTGCCAGCAGCTACTACAGGGGTTCACCCCTCCACTTT	CASSYYRGSPLHF
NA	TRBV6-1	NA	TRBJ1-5	TGTGCCAGCAGTGAAGCGGGCAGGGATTGGCAGCCCCAGCATTTT	CASSEAGRDWQPQHF
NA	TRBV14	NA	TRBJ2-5	TGTGCCAGCAGCCATAAGTTGGGGACGGCGGTGAGAGAGACCCAGTACTTC	CASSHKLGTAVRETQYF
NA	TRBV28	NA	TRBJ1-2	TGTGCCAGCAGTTTGGGGGGCCAAGACTGGGATGGCTACACCTTC	CASSLGGQDWDGYTF
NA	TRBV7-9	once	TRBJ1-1	TGTGCCAGCAGCTTAGCCGACCCGTCGTTCTTT	CASSLADPSFF
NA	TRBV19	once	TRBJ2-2	TGTGCCAGTAGTATCCTCGACGGAACCGGGGAGCTGTTTTTT	CASSILDGTGELFF
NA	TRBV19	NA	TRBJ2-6	TGTGCCAGTAGACTCTCTGGGGCCAACGTCCTGACTTTC	CASRLSGANVLTF
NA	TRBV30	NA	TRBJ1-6	TGTGCCTGGAGCGGACTCTCCCAAGGGAATTCACCCCTCCACTTT	CAWSGLSQGNSPLHF
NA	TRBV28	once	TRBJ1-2	TGTGCCAGCAGTTTGGATTCGGGCATCTATGGCTACACCTTC	CASSLDSGIYGYTF
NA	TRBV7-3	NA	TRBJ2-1	TGTGCCAGCAGCCGGACGACAGGTAATGAGCAGTTCTTC	CASSRTTGNEQFF
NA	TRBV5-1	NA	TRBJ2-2	TGCGCCAGCAGCTTGGGGTCCTCCAACACCGGGGAGCTGTTTTTT	CASSLGSSNTGELFF
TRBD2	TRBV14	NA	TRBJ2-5	TGTGCCAGCAGCCAAGCAGCGGGGGGATCTGAGACCCAGTACTTC	CASSQAAGGSETQYF